This TCR beta chain was sequenced in a study of beta chain features in type 1 diabetes. Trimming cost V 0 bases and J 4 bases; bases outside gene matches: 9. CDR1 and CDR2 from the germline V gene are SGDLS and YYNGEE. CDR3 size: 16 residues. Since all of the isolated RNA was reverse transcribed, expressed TCRB transcripts were what got sequenced. TCRdb's table, derived via immunoSEQ multiplex PCR, lists solely in-frame clones and lacks some. This table holds roughly 250,000 clones, about 63% found once. The receptor was derived from a man aged 30 to 39 in good health. The gene calls are TRBV9 and TRBJ1-2, with 7 nucleotides matching TRBD1. The sequenced sample consisted of naive CD4+ T cells from blood. In nucleotides, the CDR3 is TGTGCCAGCAGCGTAGTAGGGGACAGAAGTCCCTATGGCTACACCTTC. Protein sequence: CASSVVGDRSPYGYTF.